The present TCR beta chain was sequenced within a study of tumor-infiltrating lymphocytes in primary liver carcinoma. Whole-study context: Maximum tumor diameters ranged from 4.2 to 10 cm, stage T1-T3 N0M0. Overall study results and limits: Tumor samples exhibited a significantly greater top-250-clone fraction than blood samples (p = 0.039). Relative to tumor region pairs, the tumor-adjacent and tumor-blood pairs showed overlap that was lower.

CDR1 is WSHSY and CDR2 is SAAADI in the germline V gene. This CDR3 has 16 residues. On this clonotype: Its antigen is unknown. A read error may produce the germline difference seen at one junction end.

The source material, 20-30 mg of unsorted bulk tissue, was used to co-extract RNA and DNA. Chronic HBV infection was present in the patients, who were treatment-naive. Making TCR beta cDNA involved around 500 ng total RNA and a constant-region primer. The TCR beta library was amplified through three nested multiplex PCR rounds in a modified ARM-PCR procedure. TRBV1-TRBV30 forward primers paired with a C-beta reverse primer were used in the first two PCR rounds, which ran approximately 10 cycles each. In TCRdb, the multiplex PCR reads were re-called with MiXCR into one record per CDR3 protein. The sample shows 45,000 to 55,000 distinct CDR3 sequences, 55% to 75% of them seen only once.

Material: liver tumor tissue from sampling region 5. As for subset: tumor region T5, tumor centre. The rearrangement uses TRBV10-2 and TRBJ2-7; D might be TRBD2 (6 bases). This sequence originates from a man between 35 and 55 years old with primary liver carcinoma and hepatitis B virus infection. DNA of the CDR3: TGCGTCAGCAGTGAGTCGGTGCCGGGACTCGCTTACGAGCAGTACTTC. It yields the protein CVSSESVPGLAYEQYF.